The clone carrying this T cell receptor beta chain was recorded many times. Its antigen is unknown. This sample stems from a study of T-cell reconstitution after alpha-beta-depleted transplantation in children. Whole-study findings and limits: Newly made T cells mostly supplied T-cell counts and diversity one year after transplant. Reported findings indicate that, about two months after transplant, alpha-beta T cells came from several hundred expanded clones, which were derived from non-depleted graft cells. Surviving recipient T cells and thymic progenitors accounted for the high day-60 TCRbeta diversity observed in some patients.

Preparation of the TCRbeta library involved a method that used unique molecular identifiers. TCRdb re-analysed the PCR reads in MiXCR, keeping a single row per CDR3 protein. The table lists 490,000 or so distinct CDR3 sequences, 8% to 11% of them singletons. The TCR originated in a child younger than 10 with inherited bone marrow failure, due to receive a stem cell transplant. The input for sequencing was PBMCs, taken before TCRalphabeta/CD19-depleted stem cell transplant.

CDR3: CASSWGLAGRQFF. The DNA for the CDR3 is TGTGCCAGCAGTTGGGGTTTAGCGGGAAGGCAGTTCTTC. The chain is built from TRBV12-3 or TRBV12-4 and TRBJ2-1; TRBD2 matches at 8 bases. The CDR3 runs 13 residues. V was pared by 4 bases and J by 12 bases, with 8 bases of the junction left unmatched.